A single sample is the source of the 24 T cell receptor beta chains below, sequenced in a study of cytomegalovirus exposure and HLA in healthy donors. Assay: immunoSEQ multiplex PCR; the TCRdb copy retains only in-frame clones and omits some. The sample holds 200,000 or so clones; around nine tenths are singletons and the top ten take 0.8% to 1.2%. Sequencing was done on a sample of PBMCs. The receptors come from a woman under 30 in good health and CMV-seronegative.

The chain couples TRBV11-3 to TRBJ2-1, with a tentative D call TRBD1 (5 bases). Trimming took 4 bases from V and 4 from J, leaving 11 bases between them. CDR1 is SGHNT and CDR2 is YENEEA in the germline V gene. This CDR3 spans 14 amino acids. The CDR3 nucleotides are TGTGCCAGCAGCTCACCTAGACAGTACAATGAGCAGTTCTTC. This encodes CASSSPRQYNEQFF.

This clone was observed a single time. The CDR3 nucleotides read TGTGCCTGGAGTGTACTAGCGGGACCCAATGAGCAGTTCTTC. As protein: CAWSVLAGPNEQFF. The rearrangement links TRBV30 to TRBJ2-1; 10 nucleotides match TRBD2. Germline CDR1 reads GTSNPN; CDR2 reads SVGIG (reference sequence). V gave up 0 bases and J gave up 6 bases; unmatched junction bases: 2. The CDR3 sequence is 14 residues long.

The rearrangement joins TRBV6-5 to TRBJ1-2; TRBD1 is a possible D gene (5 bases). Germline CDR1 and CDR2: MNHEY and SVGAGI. The CDR3 runs to 16 residues. The germline V and J ends were trimmed by 0 bases and 2 bases, with 13 bases remaining between them. CDR3 residues: CASSYSNQRGNYGYTF. Written as DNA, the CDR3 is TGTGCCAGCAGTTACTCGAATCAAAGGGGAAACTATGGCTACACCTTC.

The rearrangement links TRBV7-2 to TRBJ1-2; TRBD1 is a possible D gene (5 bases). Trimming pared 1 base from V and 8 bases from J, leaving 8 bases between. CDR1 SGHTA and CDR2 FQGNSA come from the germline V gene. The CDR3 sequence is 12 residues long. The CDR3: CASSLGQQGYTF. For the CDR3, the DNA is TGTGCCAGCAGCTTAGGACAGCAGGGCTACACCTTC. The whole variable domain, filled in from reference TRBV7-2 and TRBJ1-2, reads GAGVSQSPSNKVTEKGKDVELRCDPISGHTALYWYRQSLGQGLEFLIYFQGNSAPDKSGLPSDRFSAERTGGSVSTLTIQRTQQEDSAVYLCASSLGQQGYTFGSGTRLTVV.

The chain links TRBV21-1 to TRBJ1-2. TRBV21-1 is flagged as a pseudogene. CDR3 size: 13 residues. This CDR3 is CASNHCGPRGYTF. CDR3 nucleotides: TGTGCCAGCAACCATTGCGGGCCGAGGGGCTACACCTTC.

This clone was seen once. The rearrangement joins TRBV18 to TRBJ2-7; D may be TRBD1 (5 bases). Germline V gene lookup returns CDR1 KGHSH and CDR2 LQKENI. This CDR3 comprises 16 residues. The V and J ends lost 0 bases and 3 bases respectively, with 15 bases between them. The CDR3 nucleotides are TGTGCCAGCTCACCACCGCGAAGGGGAAGTAGCTACGAGCAGTACTTC. It yields the protein CASSPPRRGSSYEQYF.

The chain employs TRBV12-5 and TRBJ1-2; TRBD1 is a possible D gene (5 bases). V lost 6 bases and J lost 5, with 16 bases in between. Germline lookup yields CDR1 LGHNT and CDR2 FRNRAP. The CDR3 is 14 residues long. The CDR3 DNA follows: TGTGCTAGTGGGGCACGGGGGGGACCTTATGGCTACACCTTC. Translating gives CASGARGGPYGYTF.

The gene calls are TRBV5-1 and TRBJ1-1, with 7 bases lining up with TRBD1. CDR3 size: 15 residues. V lost 5 bases to trimming and J lost 2 bases; unmatched junction nucleotides: 9. Germline CDR1 and CDR2: SGHRS and YFSETQ. The CDR3 region is CASSRGDSPNTEAFF. The DNA for the CDR3 is TGCGCCAGCAGTAGGGGGGACAGCCCTAACACTGAAGCTTTCTTT.

This clone has just one count. V gene TRBV4-1 combines with J gene TRBJ2-7; 10 nucleotides match TRBD2. The CDR3 runs 17 residues. Germline V lookup: CDR1 MGHRA, CDR2 YSYEKL. V was pared by 0 bases and J by 1 base, with 6 bases of the junction left unmatched. DNA for the CDR3: TGCGCCAGCAGCCAAGATCCAGGACTAGCGGAGTCCTACGAGCAGTACTTC. This encodes CASSQDPGLAESYEQYF.

The chain employs TRBV6-4 and TRBJ2-2; D may be TRBD2 (5 bases). This CDR3 comprises 13 residues. With 8 bases removed from V and 6 bases from J, the gap between germline ends came to 13 bases. The germline V gene encodes CDR1 MRHNA and CDR2 SNTAGT. The CDR3 sequence: CASRGGLAGELFF. DNA for the CDR3: TGTGCCAGCCGCGGAGGATTGGCCGGGGAGCTGTTTTTT.

As regards this clone: Compared with germline, one end of the junction differs, possibly owing to a read error. The sample has other DNA sequences that encode this CDR3 too. This chain links TRBV7-9 with TRBJ1-4, with D possibly being TRBD1 (5 bases). Germline lookup yields CDR1 SEHNR and CDR2 FQNEAQ (reference sequence). The CDR3 covers 13 residues. The DNA for the CDR3 is TGTGCTAGCAGCTCCCGACAGTATGAAAAACTGTTTTTT. It translates to CASSSRQYEKLFF.

This chain links TRBV7-8 with TRBJ1-1, with 7 bases matching TRBD1. The CDR3 length is 17 residues. Trimming cost V 5 bases and J 1 base; bases outside gene matches: 13. Looked up from germline, CDR1 is SGHVS and CDR2 is FQNEAQ. The DNA for the CDR3 is TGTGCCAGCAGCCCCGTGACAGGGTCCCCGAAGAACACTGAAGCTTTCTTT. Translating it yields CASSPVTGSPKNTEAFF.

V gene TRBV6-5 combines with J gene TRBJ1-2, with 7 bases matching TRBD1. CDR3 length: 13 residues. Germline assignment: CDR1 MNHEY and CDR2 SVGAGI. V lost 6 bases and J lost 4; bases outside the gene matches: 5. CDR3 bases: TGTGCCAGCAGGAGGGGGCTCGGCTATGGCTACACCTTC. Encoded protein: CASRRGLGYGYTF.

A single count supports this clone. The chain links TRBV7-9 to TRBJ1-1; D gene ambiguous. CDR3 size: 13 residues. Germline V lookup: CDR1 SEHNR, CDR2 FQNEAQ (reference sequence). Deletions cut 4 bases from V and 1 base from J, with 7 bases between. As DNA, the CDR3 is TGTGCCAGCAGCTCTCAAGCGAACACTGAAGCTTTCTTT. Residues: CASSSQANTEAFF.

This clone occurred a few times. The chain recombines TRBV25-1 with TRBJ2-2, with D possibly matching TRBD2 (5 bases). CDR3 length: 13 residues. Germline V gene sequence: CDR1 MGHDK, CDR2 SYGVNS. The V end lost 6 bases, the J end lost 1 base, and 6 bases lay between the germline ends. CDR3 bases: TGTGCCAGCAGCCGGGGGAACACCGGGGAGCTGTTTTTT. Protein product: CASSRGNTGELFF.

The DNA of the CDR3 is TGTGCCTGGAGTGGGAGCGGGGGCGGGTCCGGGGAGCTGTTTTTT. This translates into CAWSGSGGGSGELFF. V usage is TRBV30 and J usage is TRBJ2-2, with TRBD2 identical over 8 bases. The CDR3 spans 15 residues. The V and J ends lost 1 base and 6 bases, in that order; junction bases with no gene match: 7. Germline CDR1 reads GTSNPN; CDR2 reads SVGIG (reference sequence).

The rearrangement links TRBV29-1 to TRBJ2-1, with 8 bases matching TRBD2. The CDR3 loop spans 13 amino acids. V trimming: 6 bases; J trimming: 2 bases; junction bases outside the gene matches: 3. Germline CDR1 is SQVTM and CDR2 is ANQGSEA. The CDR3 DNA reads as TGCAGCGTCGTGACTAGCGCCTACAATGAGCAGTTCTTC. This encodes CSVVTSAYNEQFF.

This clone was seen once. The rearrangement joins TRBV30 to TRBJ2-7; D gene unclear. Germline V gene lookup returns CDR1 GTSNPN and CDR2 SVGIG (reference sequence). There are 13 residues in the CDR3. Trimming removed 1 base from V and 0 bases from J, with 7 bases in between. The CDR3 here is CAWSESGSYEQYF. Written as DNA, the CDR3 is TGTGCCTGGAGTGAATCGGGCTCCTACGAGCAGTACTTC.

The chain carries TRBV4-1 and TRBJ2-7; possible D gene TRBD1, 6 bases. V gave up 4 bases and J gave up 7 bases, with 17 bases separating them. The CDR3 loop spans 14 amino acids. CDR1 and CDR2 from the germline V gene are MGHRA and YSYEKL. The CDR3 DNA reads TGCGCCAGCAGCCTGCTCCTAGGGGGAGCAGAGCAGTACTTC. This encodes CASSLLLGGAEQYF.

CDR3 sequence reads: CASTGANYGYTF. CDR3 nucleotides: TGTGCCAGCACGGGGGCTAACTATGGCTACACCTTC. The chain links TRBV6-5 to TRBJ1-2; maybe TRBD1 (5 bases). V dropped 7 bases and J dropped 0 bases, with 6 bases sitting between them. Germline CDR1 and CDR2: MNHEY and SVGAGI. The CDR3 covers 12 residues.

The chain joins TRBV5-1 to TRBJ1-1; 9 positions agree with TRBD1. V shed 3 bases, J shed 5 bases, and the junction held 8 bases outside the gene matches. Germline values: CDR1 SGHRS, CDR2 YFSETQ. The CDR3 length is 15 residues. The CDR3 spells CASSSIGQGRTEAFF. Here the CDR3 DNA reads TGCGCCAGCAGCTCGATCGGACAGGGGCGGACTGAAGCTTTCTTT.

The J gene is TRBJ1-1, the V gene TRBV30; D is unclear. Germline assignment: CDR1 GTSNPN and CDR2 SVGIG (reference sequence). CDR3 size: 15 residues. With 0 bases removed from V and 3 bases from J, the gap between germline ends came to 14 bases. Here the CDR3 reads CAWSVTRIGDTEAFF. The CDR3 DNA reads TGTGCCTGGAGTGTCACCCGCATAGGAGACACTGAAGCTTTCTTT.

V is TRBV12-5 and J is TRBJ2-5; tentative D call: TRBD2 (5 bases). With 0 bases removed from V and 5 bases from J, the gap between germline ends came to 16 bases. The germline V gene encodes CDR1 LGHNT and CDR2 FRNRAP. The CDR3 sequence is 16 residues long. This CDR3 is CASGLVLTGLAETQYF. In DNA, the CDR3 is TGTGCTAGTGGTTTGGTACTAACGGGTTTAGCGGAGACCCAGTACTTC.

The J gene is TRBJ2-3, the V gene TRBV30; 8 bases are a match to TRBD1. This CDR3 has 16 residues. Looked up from germline, CDR1 is GTSNPN and CDR2 is SVGIG (reference sequence). The V segment lost 3 bases and the J segment 2 bases; nucleotides outside the gene matches: 10. This CDR3 is CAWSGDRGKDTDTQYF. For the CDR3, the DNA is TGTGCCTGGAGCGGTGACAGGGGTAAAGACACAGATACGCAGTATTTT.